This entry features one TCR beta chain sequence. Each CDR3 protein gets one entry after TCRdb re-called the 5' RACE reads with MiXCR. The profile covers a few hundred thousand distinct CDR3 sequences, with roughly a sixth appearing a single time and 20% to 25% taken by the ten largest. This specimen comes from a study of T-cell memory formation after mild COVID-19. The V gene lost 5 bases and the J gene lost 0 bases, with 14 bases spanning the gap. Germline CDR1 reads SGHTA; CDR2 reads FQGNSA. The CDR3 runs to 16 residues. The V and J genes are TRBV7-2 and TRBJ2-1; possibly TRBD1 or TRBD2 for D (5 bases each). This receptor was identified in a young man who had mild COVID-19 (a few samples of this study predate the infection). Cell type and time point are not known. Material for sequencing was PBMCs or a T cell subset sorted from them (not recorded which). The CDR3 region is CASSAGWGSSYNEQFF. CDR3 sequence (DNA): TGTGCCAGCAGCGCCGGCTGGGGGAGCTCCTACAATGAGCAGTTCTTC.